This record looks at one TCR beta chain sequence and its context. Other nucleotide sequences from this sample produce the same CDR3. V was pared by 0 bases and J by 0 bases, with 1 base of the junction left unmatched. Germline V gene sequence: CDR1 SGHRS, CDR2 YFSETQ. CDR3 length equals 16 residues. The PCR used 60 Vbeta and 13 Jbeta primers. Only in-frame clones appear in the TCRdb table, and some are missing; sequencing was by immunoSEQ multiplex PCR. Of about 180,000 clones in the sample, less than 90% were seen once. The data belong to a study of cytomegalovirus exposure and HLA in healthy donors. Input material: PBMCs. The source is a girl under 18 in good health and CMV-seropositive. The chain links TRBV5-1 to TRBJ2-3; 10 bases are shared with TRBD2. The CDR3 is CASSLVLAGSTDTQYF. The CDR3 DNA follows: TGCGCCAGCAGCTTGGTACTAGCGGGAAGCACAGATACGCAGTATTTT.